The present T cell receptor (beta chain) was sequenced within a study of monozygotic twins with inflammatory bowel disease. Findings of the study overall: Immunosuppressive treatments were not uniform, and this may have added variability to patient repertoires.

As for this clonotype: Antigen: not known.

Template-switch reactions added UMIs with a 6-nucleotide sample barcode. Two nested PCRs, of about 16 and 10 cycles, processed TCRalpha and TCRbeta cDNA. TCRdb re-called the 5' RACE reads and shows each CDR3 protein once, DNA omitted. In all, the sample yields roughly 330,000 distinct CDR3 sequences. Germline assignment: CDR1 MDHEN and CDR2 SYDVKM. The CDR3 is 14 amino acids. The material sequenced was blood. The TCR sequence derives from a human donor with ulcerative colitis or Crohn's disease, or a healthy co-twin of an affected twin (not recorded which). The chain is built from TRBV28 and TRBJ2-5; TCRdb reports TRBD1, a call that lacks DNA to check it against. CDR3: CASRAPGQQETQYF.